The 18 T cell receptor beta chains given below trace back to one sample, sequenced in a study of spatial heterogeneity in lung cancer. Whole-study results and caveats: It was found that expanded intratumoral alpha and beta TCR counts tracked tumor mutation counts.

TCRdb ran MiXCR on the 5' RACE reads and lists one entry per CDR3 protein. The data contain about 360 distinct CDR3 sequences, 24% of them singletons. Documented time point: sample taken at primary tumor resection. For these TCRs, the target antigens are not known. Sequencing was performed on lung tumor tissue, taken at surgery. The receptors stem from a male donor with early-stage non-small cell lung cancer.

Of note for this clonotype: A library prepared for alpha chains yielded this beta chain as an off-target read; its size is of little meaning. The CDR3 reads CASSLGQPKGYTF. The DNA of the CDR3 is TGTGCCAGCAGTTTGGGCCAGCCAAAAGGCTACACCTTC. This chain uses TRBV28 with TRBJ1-2; D gene uncertain. The germline gives CDR1 MDHEN, CDR2 SYDVKM. This CDR3 has 13 residues. The V end was cut by 3 bases, the J end by 8 bases, with 13 bases between.

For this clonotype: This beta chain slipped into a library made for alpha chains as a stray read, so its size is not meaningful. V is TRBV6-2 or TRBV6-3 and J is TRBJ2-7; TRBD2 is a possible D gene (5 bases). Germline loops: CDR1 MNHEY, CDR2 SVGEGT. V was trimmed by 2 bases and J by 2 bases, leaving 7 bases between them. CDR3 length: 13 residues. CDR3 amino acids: CASSYVGTYEQYF. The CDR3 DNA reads TGTGCCAGCAGTTACGTCGGGACCTACGAGCAGTACTTC.

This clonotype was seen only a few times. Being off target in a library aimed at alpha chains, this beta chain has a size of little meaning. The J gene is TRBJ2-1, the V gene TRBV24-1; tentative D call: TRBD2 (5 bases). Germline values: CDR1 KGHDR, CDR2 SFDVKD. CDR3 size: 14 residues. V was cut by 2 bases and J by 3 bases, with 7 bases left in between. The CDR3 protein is CATSDSRDYNEQFF. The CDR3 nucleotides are TGTGCCACCAGTGATTCTCGGGACTACAATGAGCAGTTCTTC.

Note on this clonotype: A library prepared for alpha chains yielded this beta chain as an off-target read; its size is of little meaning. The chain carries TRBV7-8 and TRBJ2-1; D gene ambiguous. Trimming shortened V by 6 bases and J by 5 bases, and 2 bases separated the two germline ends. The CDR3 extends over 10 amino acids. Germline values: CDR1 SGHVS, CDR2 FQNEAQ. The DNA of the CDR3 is TGTGCCAGCAGTAACAATGAGCAGTTCTTC. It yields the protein CASSNNEQFF.

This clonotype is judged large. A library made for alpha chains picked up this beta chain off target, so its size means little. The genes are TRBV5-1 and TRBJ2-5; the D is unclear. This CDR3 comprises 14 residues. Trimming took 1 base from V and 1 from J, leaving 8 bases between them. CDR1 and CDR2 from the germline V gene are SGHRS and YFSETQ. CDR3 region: CASSLRVSQETQYF. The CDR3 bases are TGCGCCAGCAGCTTGAGGGTTAGCCAAGAGACCCAGTACTTC.

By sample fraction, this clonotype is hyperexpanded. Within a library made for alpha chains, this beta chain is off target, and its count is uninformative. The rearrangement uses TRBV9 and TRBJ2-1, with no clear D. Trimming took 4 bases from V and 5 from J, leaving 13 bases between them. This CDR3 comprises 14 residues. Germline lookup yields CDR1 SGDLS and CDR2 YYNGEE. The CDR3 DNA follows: TGTGCCAGCAGCCCCCGAACTGGAGACAATGAGCAGTTCTTC. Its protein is CASSPRTGDNEQFF.

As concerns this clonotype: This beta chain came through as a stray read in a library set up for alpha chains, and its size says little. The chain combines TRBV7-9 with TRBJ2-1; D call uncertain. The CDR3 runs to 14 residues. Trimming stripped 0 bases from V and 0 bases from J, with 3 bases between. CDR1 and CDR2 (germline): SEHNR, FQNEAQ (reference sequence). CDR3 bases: TGTGCCAGCAGCTTAGCGGGCTCCTACAATGAGCAGTTCTTC. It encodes CASSLAGSYNEQFF.

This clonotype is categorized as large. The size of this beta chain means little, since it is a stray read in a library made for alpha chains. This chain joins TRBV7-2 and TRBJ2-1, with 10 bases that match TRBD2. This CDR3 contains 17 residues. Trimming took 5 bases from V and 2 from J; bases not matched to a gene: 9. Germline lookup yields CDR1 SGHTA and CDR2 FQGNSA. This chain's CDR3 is CASSNIQREGPYNEQFF. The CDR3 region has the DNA TGTGCCAGCAGCAATATCCAGCGGGAGGGCCCCTACAATGAGCAGTTCTTC.

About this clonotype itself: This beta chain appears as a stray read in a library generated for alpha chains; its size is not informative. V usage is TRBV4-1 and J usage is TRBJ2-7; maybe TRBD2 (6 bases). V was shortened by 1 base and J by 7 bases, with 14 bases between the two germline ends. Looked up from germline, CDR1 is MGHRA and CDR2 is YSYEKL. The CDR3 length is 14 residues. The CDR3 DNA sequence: TGCGCCAGCAGCCAAGGGGAAGGAGGGAGGGAGCAGTACTTC. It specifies CASSQGEGGREQYF.

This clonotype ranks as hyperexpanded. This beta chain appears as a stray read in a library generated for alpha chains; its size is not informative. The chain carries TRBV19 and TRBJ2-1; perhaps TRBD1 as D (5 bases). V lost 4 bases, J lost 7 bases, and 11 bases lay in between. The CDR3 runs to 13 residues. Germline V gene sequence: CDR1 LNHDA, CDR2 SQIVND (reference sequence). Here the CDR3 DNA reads TGTGCCAGTAGTACAGGGCTAGGTAATGAGCAGTTCTTC. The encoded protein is CASSTGLGNEQFF.

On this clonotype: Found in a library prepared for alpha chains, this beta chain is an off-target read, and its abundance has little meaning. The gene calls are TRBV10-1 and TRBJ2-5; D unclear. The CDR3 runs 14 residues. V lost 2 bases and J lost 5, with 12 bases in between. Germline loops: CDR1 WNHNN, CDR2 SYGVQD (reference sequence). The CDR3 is CASSENLLRETQYF. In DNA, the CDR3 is TGCGCCAGCAGTGAGAACTTGCTGAGGGAGACCCAGTACTTC.

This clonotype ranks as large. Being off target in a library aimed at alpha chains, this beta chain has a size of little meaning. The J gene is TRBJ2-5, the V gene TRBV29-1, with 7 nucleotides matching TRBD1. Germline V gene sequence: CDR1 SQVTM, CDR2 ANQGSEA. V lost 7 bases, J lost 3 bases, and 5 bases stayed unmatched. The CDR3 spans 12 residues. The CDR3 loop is CSASGTEETQYF. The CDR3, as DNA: TGCAGCGCCTCCGGGACAGAAGAGACCCAGTACTTC.

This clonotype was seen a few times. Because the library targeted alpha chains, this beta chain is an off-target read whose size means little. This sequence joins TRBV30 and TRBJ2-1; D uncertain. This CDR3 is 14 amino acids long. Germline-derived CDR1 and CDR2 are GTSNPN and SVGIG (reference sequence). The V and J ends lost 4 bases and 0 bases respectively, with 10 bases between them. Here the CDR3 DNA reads TGTGCCTGGAACTCAGGCAACTCCTACAATGAGCAGTTCTTC. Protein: CAWNSGNSYNEQFF.

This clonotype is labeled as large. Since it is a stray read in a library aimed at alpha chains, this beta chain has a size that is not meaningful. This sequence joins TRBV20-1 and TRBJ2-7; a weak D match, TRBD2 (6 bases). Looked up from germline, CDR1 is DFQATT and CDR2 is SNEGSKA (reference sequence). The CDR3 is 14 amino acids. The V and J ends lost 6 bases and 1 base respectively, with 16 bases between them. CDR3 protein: CSAPDGRKSYEQYF. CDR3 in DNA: TGCAGTGCACCCGACGGGAGAAAGTCCTACGAGCAGTACTTC.

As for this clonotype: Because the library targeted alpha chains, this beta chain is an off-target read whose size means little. CDR3 loop: CASKRGGSVNEQYF. Here the CDR3 DNA reads TGCGCCAGCAAACGTGGGGGATCGGTTAACGAGCAGTACTTC. V usage is TRBV23-1 and J usage is TRBJ2-7, with D perhaps assigned TRBD1 or TRBD2 (5 bases each). TRBV23-1 is reported as an ORF; its role is uncertain. This CDR3 contains 14 residues. Trimming shortened V by 7 bases and J by 5 bases, and 18 bases separated the two germline ends.

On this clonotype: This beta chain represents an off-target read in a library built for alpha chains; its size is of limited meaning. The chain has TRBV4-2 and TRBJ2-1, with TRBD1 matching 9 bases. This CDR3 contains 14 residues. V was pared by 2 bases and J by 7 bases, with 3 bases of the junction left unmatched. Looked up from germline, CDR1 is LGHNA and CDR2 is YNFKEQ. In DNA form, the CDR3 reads TGTGCCAGCAGCCAAACAGGGACAGGGAATGAGCAGTTCTTC. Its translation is CASSQTGTGNEQFF.

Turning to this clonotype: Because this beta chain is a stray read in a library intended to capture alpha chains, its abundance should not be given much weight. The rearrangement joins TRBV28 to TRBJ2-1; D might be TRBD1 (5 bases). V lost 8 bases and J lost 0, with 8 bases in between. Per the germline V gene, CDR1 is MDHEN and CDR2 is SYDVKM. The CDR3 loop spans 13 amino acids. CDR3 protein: CASGAPSYNEQFF. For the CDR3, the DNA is TGTGCCAGCGGGGCCCCCTCCTACAATGAGCAGTTCTTC.

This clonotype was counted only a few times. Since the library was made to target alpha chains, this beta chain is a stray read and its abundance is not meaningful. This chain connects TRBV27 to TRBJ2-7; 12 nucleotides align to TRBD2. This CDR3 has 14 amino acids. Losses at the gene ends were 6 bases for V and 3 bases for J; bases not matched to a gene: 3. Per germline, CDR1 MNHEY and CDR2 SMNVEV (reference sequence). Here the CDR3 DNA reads TGTGCCAGCAGGACTAGCGGGGGAATCTACGAGCAGTACTTC. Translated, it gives CASRTSGGIYEQYF.